Listed below are T cell receptor beta chains from one sample, sequenced in a study of T cell responses to AZD1222 COVID-19 vaccine. Assay used: immunoSEQ multiplex PCR; TCRdb lists only in-frame clones, some missing. Of about 130,000 clones detected, about nine tenths appear once; the ten largest clones hold 1.4% to 1.5%. The source was peripheral blood, collected on day 0 of AZD1222 vaccination. These receptors all come from an adult in good health. Each CDR3 is given with its conserved first and last residue. A D gene is named only where the DNA matches it firmly. Rows may omit the clone size; those that give it use once, few, many or a size class.

d_call	v_call	j_call	clone_size	cdr3_aa	cdr3_nt
-	TRBV3-1/TRBV3-2	TRBJ1-3	-	CASSQAGRGGNTIYF	TGTGCCAGCAGCCAAGCCGGCAGGGGTGGAAACACCATATATTTT
-	TRBV10-2	TRBJ2-3	-	CASRGRRTDTQYF	TGCGCCAGCAGGGGGCGCCGGACAGATACGCAGTATTTT
-	TRBV6-5	TRBJ1-5	-	CASTLWGGQPQHF	TGTGCCAGCACCTTATGGGGGGGTCAGCCCCAGCATTTT
TRBD1	TRBV2	TRBJ1-5	few	CASSEATGDVQPQHF	TGTGCCAGCAGTGAAGCGACAGGGGATGTTCAGCCCCAGCATTTT
-	TRBV7-6	TRBJ2-7	-	CASSPVMAGISEQYF	TGTGCCAGCAGCCCGGTGATGGCAGGGATCTCCGAGCAGTACTTC
-	TRBV19	TRBJ1-5	-	CASHEQGRNQPQHF	TGTGCCAGCCATGAACAGGGACGCAATCAGCCCCAGCATTTT
-	TRBV19	TRBJ1-3	-	CASSIDRTYLGNTIYF	TGTGCCAGTAGTATAGATCGCACCTACCTTGGAAACACCATATATTTT
-	TRBV30	TRBJ2-5	-	CAWSTGRETQYF	TGTGCCTGGAGCACCGGACGCGAGACCCAGTACTTC
-	TRBV6-2/TRBV6-3	TRBJ1-5	few	CASSYRQRNQPQHF	TGTGCCAGCAGTTATCGGCAGCGCAATCAGCCCCAGCATTTT
-	TRBV6-4	TRBJ1-6	many	CAESPPLHF	TGTGCCGAAAGTCCACCCCTCCACTTT
-	TRBV15	TRBJ2-3	-	CATSRDRAISTDTQYF	TGTGCCACCAGCAGAGATAGGGCGATTAGCACAGATACGCAGTATTTT
-	TRBV7-2	TRBJ2-7	-	CASSFSQFYEQYF	TGTGCCAGCAGCTTCAGTCAGTTCTACGAGCAGTACTTC
-	TRBV18	TRBJ2-5	-	CASSPTRGYQETQYF	TGTGCCAGCTCACCAACGAGGGGGTACCAAGAGACCCAGTACTTC
TRBD2	TRBV6-2/TRBV6-3	TRBJ2-1	-	CASSSGGGGEVEQFF	TGTGCCAGCAGTTCGGGCGGCGGGGGGGAGGTGGAGCAGTTCTTC
-	TRBV5-6	TRBJ1-2	-	CASSSRQEGRSDYGYTF	TGTGCCAGCAGCTCAAGACAGGAGGGTCGGTCGGACTATGGCTACACCTTC
-	TRBV7-2	TRBJ2-5	once	CASSLARAVQETQYF	TGTGCCAGCAGCTTAGCGCGGGCCGTCCAAGAGACCCAGTACTTC
-	TRBV28	TRBJ1-3	-	CASIGSGNTIYF	TGTGCCAGCATCGGCTCTGGAAACACCATATATTTT
-	TRBV25-1	TRBJ2-3	-	CASSESASQDSDTQYF	TGTGCCAGCAGTGAATCAGCCAGTCAGGACTCAGATACGCAGTATTTT
-	TRBV6-5	TRBJ1-2	-	CASRQGFPGYTF	TGTGCCAGCAGGCAGGGTTTTCCTGGCTACACCTTC
TRBD1	TRBV28	TRBJ1-2	-	CATEDREILGYTF	TGTGCCACAGAGGACAGGGAGATTCTCGGCTACACCTTC
-	TRBV6-5	TRBJ2-6	-	CASSRKSGANVLTF	TGTGCCAGCAGTCGGAAGTCTGGGGCCAACGTCCTGACTTTC
-	TRBV7-8	TRBJ1-2	once	CASSLGSLDYYGYTF	TGTGCCAGCAGCTTAGGCTCCTTGGACTACTATGGCTACACCTTC
TRBD1	TRBV3-1/TRBV3-2	TRBJ1-3	-	CASSNTGGSGNTIYF	TGTGCCAGCAGTAACACAGGGGGCTCTGGAAACACCATATATTTT
-	TRBV9	TRBJ2-2	few	CASSVGSGTGELFF	TGTGCCAGCAGCGTAGGAAGCGGCACCGGGGAGCTGTTTTTT
-	TRBV5-4	TRBJ2-2	few	CASSPGVATGELFF	TGTGCCAGCAGTCCGGGGGTTGCCACCGGGGAGCTGTTTTTT
-	TRBV9	TRBJ2-2	once	CASSDRTGNTGELFF	TGTGCCAGCAGCGACCGAACAGGGAACACCGGGGAGCTGTTTTTT
TRBD1	TRBV3-1/TRBV3-2	TRBJ1-2	-	CASSQMTGLDGYTF	TGTGCCAGCAGCCAGATGACAGGGTTGGATGGCTACACCTTC
-	TRBV7-9	TRBJ1-6	few	CASSTRDLNSPLHF	TGTGCCAGCAGCACCCGGGACTTAAATTCACCCCTCCACTTT
-	TRBV3-1/TRBV3-2	TRBJ2-7	once	CASSQGLHVDGYEQYF	TGTGCCAGCAGCCAAGGACTTCACGTGGACGGCTACGAGCAGTACTTC
-	TRBV12-3/TRBV12-4	TRBJ1-2	few	CASRARDYGYTF	TGTGCCAGCAGAGCCAGGGACTATGGCTACACCTTC
-	TRBV20-1	TRBJ2-1	-	CSAWIGGEQFF	TGCAGTGCTTGGATTGGGGGCGAGCAGTTCTTC
-	TRBV5-1	TRBJ2-7	-	CASSSQTGAGGEQYF	TGCGCCAGCAGCTCCCAAACAGGGGCGGGGGGCGAGCAGTACTTC
TRBD1	TRBV27	TRBJ1-5	-	CASSFSTGSNQPQHF	TGTGCCAGCAGTTTTTCGACAGGGTCTAATCAGCCCCAGCATTTT
-	TRBV4-1	TRBJ2-2	once	CASSQDGGGWGSGELFF	TGCGCCAGCAGCCAAGATGGAGGAGGCTGGGGGTCCGGGGAGCTGTTTTTT
-	TRBV7-9	TRBJ1-1	-	CASSPSRALTPTPEAFF	TGTGCCAGCAGCCCTAGCAGAGCGTTGACACCCACCCCTGAAGCTTTCTTT
-	TRBV11-2	TRBJ2-5	-	CASSLVRGPETQYF	TGTGCCAGCAGCTTAGTAAGGGGCCCGGAGACCCAGTACTTC
-	TRBV9	TRBJ2-7	-	CASSVVPGSTYEQYF	TGTGCCAGCAGCGTAGTACCAGGTTCCACCTACGAGCAGTACTTC
-	TRBV29-1	TRBJ2-6	-	CSVQSSGANVLTF	TGCAGCGTCCAGAGCTCTGGGGCCAACGTCCTGACTTTC
TRBD2	TRBV7-2	TRBJ2-3	-	CASSSTLAGPSTDTQYF	TGTGCCAGCAGCTCGACCCTAGCGGGGCCTAGCACAGATACGCAGTATTTT
TRBD2	TRBV7-9	TRBJ2-7	-	CASSVAGTTDYEQYF	TGTGCCAGCAGCGTAGCCGGGACTACAGATTACGAGCAGTACTTC
-	TRBV9	TRBJ2-1	-	CASSVARTGRANEQFF	TGTGCCAGCAGCGTAGCTCGGACAGGGAGGGCCAATGAGCAGTTCTTC
-	TRBV5-4	TRBJ2-5	-	CASRFGGQETQYF	TGTGCCAGCAGGTTTGGGGGTCAAGAGACCCAGTACTTC
-	TRBV28	TRBJ2-1	-	CASSLWGGGAYNEQFF	TGTGCCAGCAGTTTATGGGGAGGGGGGGCCTACAATGAGCAGTTCTTC
TRBD2	TRBV7-2	TRBJ2-3	-	CASSPAGGSADTQYF	TGTGCCAGCAGCCCAGCGGGGGGGTCCGCAGATACGCAGTATTTT
-	TRBV19	TRBJ2-1	-	CASSISNFVDEQFF	TGTGCCAGTAGTATTTCCAACTTTGTGGATGAGCAGTTCTTC
-	TRBV30	TRBJ2-6	-	CAWTGANVLTF	TGTGCCTGGACTGGGGCCAACGTCCTGACTTTC
-	TRBV5-8	TRBJ1-1	-	CASSHRPRHNTEAFF	TGTGCCAGCAGCCACCGCCCTAGGCACAACACTGAAGCTTTCTTT
TRBD1	TRBV18	TRBJ1-5	-	CASSPGQSNQPQHF	TGTGCCAGCTCACCGGGACAGAGCAATCAGCCCCAGCATTTT
-	TRBV6-5	TRBJ2-2	-	CASSYSRAGELFF	TGTGCCAGCAGTTACAGTCGTGCCGGGGAGCTGTTTTTT
TRBD1	TRBV7-9	TRBJ2-7	few	CASSTRDRGHEQYF	TGTGCCAGCAGCACCCGGGACAGGGGCCACGAGCAGTACTTC
-	TRBV18	TRBJ1-1	-	CASSDGTVEAFF	TGTGCCAGCTCAGACGGGACGGTTGAAGCTTTCTTT
-	TRBV2	TRBJ1-5	-	CASLAGKMGNQPQHF	TGTGCCAGCCTCGCTGGGAAAATGGGCAATCAGCCCCAGCATTTT
-	TRBV19	TRBJ2-7	-	CASSQQGYEQYF	TGTGCCAGTAGTCAGCAGGGGTACGAGCAGTACTTC
-	TRBV19	TRBJ1-1	-	CASSEPPAGLNTEAFF	TGTGCCAGTAGTGAACCCCCGGCGGGTTTAAACACTGAAGCTTTCTTT
-	TRBV28	TRBJ2-7	once	CASSSHPDYPNYEQYF	TGTGCCAGCAGTTCCCACCCGGATTACCCAAACTACGAGCAGTACTTC
TRBD1	TRBV5-4	TRBJ1-6	-	CASSPGGTGGNSPLHF	TGTGCCAGCAGCCCTGGTGGGACAGGAGGGAATTCACCCCTCCACTTT
-	TRBV7-3	TRBJ2-5	-	CASSGSGVQETQYF	TGTGCCAGCAGCGGCTCAGGGGTTCAAGAGACCCAGTACTTC